These 30 T cell receptor beta chains were all obtained from the same sample, sequenced in a study of blood T cell repertoires in COVID-19. Clones were sequenced by immunoSEQ multiplex PCR, and TCRdb holds only the in-frame ones, with some missing. The table has over 300,000 clones, 70% to 90% seen once. The specimen was PBMCs or T cells enriched from blood (not recorded which). These receptor sequences come from a man aged 30-40 years who had recovered from COVID-19.

The CDR3 DNA is TGTGCCAGCAGCCACTTACGACAAACAGGGGGCGGCGAAAAACTGTTTTTT. Encoded protein: CASSHLRQTGGGEKLFF. This rearrangement joins TRBV7-2 to TRBJ1-4; 9 nucleotides align to TRBD1. The germline gives CDR1 SGHTA, CDR2 FQGNSA. Trimming at V came to 5 bases and at J to 8 bases, leaving 15 bases not matched to a gene. The CDR3 contains 17 residues.

J is TRBJ1-1 and V is TRBV12-3 or TRBV12-4, with 7 bases fitting TRBD1. CDR3 length equals 13 residues. The J segment lost 0 bases and the V segment lost 8 bases, leaving 3 bases of the junction unmatched. This CDR3 is CASCTGVNTEAFF. Written as DNA, the CDR3 is TGTGCCAGCTGTACAGGGGTGAACACTGAAGCTTTCTTT.

The genes are TRBV2 and TRBJ1-1; TRBD1 might be the D (5 bases). Germline V lookup: CDR1 SNHLY, CDR2 FYNNEI. Trimming left V 5 bases short and J 0 bases short, with 7 bases between. CDR3 length: 13 amino acids. CDR3 DNA sequence: TGTGCCAGCAGTATGACAGTGAACACTGAAGCTTTCTTT. It is translated as CASSMTVNTEAFF.

The CDR3 nucleotides are TGCAGCGTAGATATACAGGGCTACGAGCAGTACTTC. It is translated as CSVDIQGYEQYF. The V call is TRBV29-1, the J call TRBJ2-7; the D gene is possibly TRBD1 (6 bases). The CDR3 is 12 amino acids. V was clipped by 6 bases and J by 3 bases, with 12 bases between them. Germline lookup yields CDR1 SQVTM and CDR2 ANQGSEA.

This clone was observed once. The chain carries TRBV11-1 and TRBJ1-1; D might be TRBD1 (5 bases). The germline V gene encodes CDR1 SGHAT and CDR2 FQDESV (reference sequence). V shed 4 bases and J shed 10 bases, with 19 bases lying between them. CDR3 length: 14 amino acids. CDR3 amino acids: CASSWEAAGTLAFF. The CDR3 nucleotides are TGTGCCAGCAGCTGGGAAGCAGCCGGGACTTTAGCTTTCTTT.

CDR3 region: CASSVVPGPRETQYF. The CDR3 DNA reads TGTGCCAGCAGCGTGGTTCCGGGTCCCCGAGAGACCCAGTACTTC. The chain combines TRBV9 with TRBJ2-5; D call uncertain. The CDR3 spans 15 residues. Trimming took 2 bases from V and 4 from J, leaving 15 bases between them. CDR1 SGDLS and CDR2 YYNGEE come from the germline V gene.

This clone has a handful of counts. The rearrangement links TRBV15 to TRBJ1-4; no firm D call. Germline V gives CDR1 LNHNV, CDR2 YYDKDF (reference sequence). V gave up 6 bases and J gave up 5 bases, with 7 bases separating them. The CDR3 is 12 residues long. The CDR3 sequence is CATRYNNEKLFF. The CDR3 region has the DNA TGTGCCACCAGGTACAACAATGAAAAACTGTTTTTT.

V is TRBV9 and J is TRBJ1-2; 10 positions match TRBD1. Germline trimming cut 4 bases from V and 5 bases from J; bases unmatched to any gene: 5. This CDR3 spans 14 amino acids. Per the germline V gene, CDR1 is SGDLS and CDR2 is YYNGEE. The CDR3 protein is CASSPRDRGYGYTF. The CDR3, as DNA: TGTGCCAGCAGCCCGAGGGACAGGGGATATGGCTACACCTTC.

The rearrangement uses TRBV5-1 and TRBJ1-4, with 8 bases lining up with TRBD1. J lost 2 bases, V lost 3 bases, and 6 bases had no gene match. The CDR3 length is 16 residues. The germline V gene encodes CDR1 SGHRS and CDR2 YFSETQ. CDR3 sequence (DNA): TGCGCCAGCAGCTGGACAGGGAGGGTTACTAATGAAAAACTGTTTTTT. Translation gives CASSWTGRVTNEKLFF. The complete variable domain, with remaining parts taken from reference TRBV5-1 and TRBJ1-4, reads KAGVTQTPRYLIKTRGQQVTLSCSPISGHRSVSWYQQTPGQGLQFLFEYFSETQRNKGNFPGRFSGRQFSNSRSEMNVSTLELGDSALYLCASSWTGRVTNEKLFFGSGTQLSVL.

J is TRBJ2-7 and V is TRBV2; D is unclear. This CDR3 has 13 residues. Looked up from germline, CDR1 is SNHLY and CDR2 is FYNNEI. The ends were cut back, 6 bases at V and 3 bases at J, with 12 bases in the middle. The CDR3 coding sequence is TGTGCCAGCAGCAGGCAGCCGAGCTACGAGCAGTACTTC. This translates into CASSRQPSYEQYF.

The chain has TRBV6-5 and TRBJ1-3; perhaps TRBD1 as D (5 bases). Between the trimmed V and J ends, which lost 8 bases and 4 bases, there was a span of 18 bases. Germline V gene sequence: CDR1 MNHEY, CDR2 SVGAGI. The CDR3 has 15 residues. CDR3 loop: CASPGGKGPGNTIYF. The CDR3, as DNA: TGTGCCAGCCCCGGGGGGAAGGGTCCCGGAAACACCATATATTTT.

The chain uses TRBV20-1 and TRBJ2-6; 7 bases map to TRBD1. Germline CDR1 and CDR2: DFQATT and SNEGSKA (reference sequence). With V trimmed by 3 bases and J by 0 bases, 11 bases remained unmatched. There are 18 residues in the CDR3. CDR3 amino acids: CSASLYGTANSGANVLTF. CDR3 nucleotide sequence: TGCAGTGCTAGTCTATACGGGACAGCCAACTCTGGGGCCAACGTCCTGACTTTC.

The V gene is TRBV2, the J gene TRBJ1-4, with D unclear. Germline loops: CDR1 SNHLY, CDR2 FYNNEI. V lost 5 bases to trimming and J lost 2 bases, with 9 bases between them. The CDR3 consists of 14 residues. Written as DNA, the CDR3 is TGTGCCAGCAGTCTCGAGGTGACTAATGAAAAACTGTTTTTT. Translating gives CASSLEVTNEKLFF.

This clone was found once. The CDR3 protein is CASSTSAGAEGYTF. The CDR3 coding sequence is TGTGCCAGCAGCACATCGGCGGGGGCGGAGGGCTACACCTTC. The genes are TRBV9 and TRBJ1-2; D may be TRBD1 (6 bases). Deletions cut 4 bases from V and 8 bases from J, with 18 bases between. CDR3 length: 14 amino acids. Looked up from germline, CDR1 is SGDLS and CDR2 is YYNGEE.

The genes are TRBV11-2 and TRBJ1-1; D gene unclear. Germline V gives CDR1 SGHAT, CDR2 FQNNGV. V lost 6 bases and J 0 bases, leaving 14 bases between the germline ends. This CDR3 is 15 amino acids long. The CDR3: CASRVTGIMNTEAFF. The DNA for the CDR3 is TGTGCCAGCAGAGTAACGGGGATAATGAACACTGAAGCTTTCTTT.

The CDR3 is CASSQDIRPPGGYTF. DNA for the CDR3: TGCGCCAGCAGCCAAGATATCCGCCCTCCCGGGGGCTACACCTTC. This sequence joins TRBV4-3 and TRBJ1-2; D not resolved. V was cut by 0 bases and J by 8 bases, with 16 bases left in between. The CDR3 totals 15 residues. Germline V gives CDR1 LGHNA, CDR2 YSLEER.

The chain carries TRBV7-2 and TRBJ2-1; weak D call: TRBD2 (6 bases). Trimming took 5 bases from V and 12 from J, leaving 23 bases between them. Germline loops: CDR1 SGHTA, CDR2 FQGNSA. This CDR3 is 15 amino acids long. The CDR3: CASSTDAGHGYGQFF. The CDR3, as DNA: TGTGCCAGCAGCACAGACGCGGGGCATGGGTATGGGCAGTTCTTC.

The rearrangement links TRBV19 to TRBJ1-2, with TRBD1 matching 9 bases. V shed 5 bases, J shed 2 bases, and the junction held 6 bases outside the gene matches. The germline gives CDR1 LNHDA, CDR2 SQIVND (reference sequence). CDR3 length: 15 amino acids. CDR3 residues: CASSASGTGNYGYTF. The CDR3 region has the DNA TGTGCCAGTAGTGCTTCCGGGACAGGGAACTATGGCTACACCTTC.

This chain uses TRBV7-9 with TRBJ1-2; a possible D gene is TRBD1 (5 bases). Germline V gene sequence: CDR1 SEHNR, CDR2 FQNEAQ (reference sequence). CDR3 length equals 13 residues. The V and J ends lost 1 base and 5 bases respectively, with 8 bases between them. CDR3 in DNA: TGTGCCAGCAGCTTAGATCCAGGGTATGGCTACACCTTC. It codes for CASSLDPGYGYTF.

The chain joins TRBV9 to TRBJ1-2, with D tentatively TRBD1 (6 bases). Germline V gene sequence: CDR1 SGDLS, CDR2 YYNGEE. This CDR3 has 18 residues. V gave up 3 bases and J gave up 3 bases, with 24 bases separating them. The CDR3 loop is CASSEGTLTHRPYYGYTF. CDR3 coding DNA: TGTGCCAGCAGCGAGGGGACACTAACACACCGCCCCTACTATGGCTACACCTTC. Supplemented by reference TRBV9 and TRBJ1-2, the full variable domain reads DSGVTQTPKHLITATGQRVTLRCSPRSGDLSVYWYQQSLDQGLQFLIQYYNGEERAKGNILERFSAQQFPDLHSELNLSSLELGDSALYFCASSEGTLTHRPYYGYTFGSGTRLTVV.

V is TRBV7-9 and J is TRBJ2-3, with 7 bases that match TRBD1. Germline V CDR1 and CDR2: SEHNR, FQNEAQ (reference sequence). Unmatched junction bases numbered 11, after V lost 0 bases and J lost 2 bases. This CDR3 has 18 amino acids. Here the CDR3 DNA reads TGTGCCAGCAGCTTAGCGCTTACCGACAGGGTGCCCACAGATACGCAGTATTTT. It codes for CASSLALTDRVPTDTQYF.

The genes are TRBV3-1 (or the pseudogene TRBV3-2) and TRBJ1-5; D uncertain. The CDR3 sequence is 14 residues long. Germline-derived CDR1 and CDR2 are LGHDT and YNNKEL (reference sequence). The ends were cut back, 1 base at V and 6 bases at J, with 10 bases in the middle. CDR3 sequence: CASSQGLAVQPQHF. DNA of the CDR3: TGTGCCAGCAGCCAAGGCTTGGCAGTTCAGCCCCAGCATTTT.

The CDR3 here is CASSVDVQMGNTIYF. CDR3 DNA: TGTGCCAGCAGCGTAGATGTACAGATGGGAAACACCATATATTTT. J is TRBJ1-3 and V is TRBV9; D remains ambiguous. Looked up from germline, CDR1 is SGDLS and CDR2 is YYNGEE. CDR3 length equals 15 residues. The V end lost 0 bases, the J end lost 4 bases, and 11 bases lay between the germline ends.

This clone was seen only a few times. The chain couples TRBV6-1 to TRBJ1-2; D gene ambiguous. The CDR3 runs 12 residues. V lost 2 bases, J lost 8 bases, and 9 bases lay in between. Per the germline V gene, CDR1 is MNHNS and CDR2 is SASEGT. CDR3 bases: TGTGCCAGCAGTGAATGGGCTCAGGGCTACACCTTC. Amino acids: CASSEWAQGYTF.

The chain carries TRBV9 and TRBJ1-2, with 7 nucleotides matching TRBD1. CDR3 length: 14 residues. Losses at the gene ends were 4 bases for V and 6 bases for J; bases not matched to a gene: 9. Germline CDR1 reads SGDLS; CDR2 reads YYNGEE. Here the CDR3 DNA reads TGTGCCAGCAGCCTCACGGACAGGCTGGATGGCTACACCTTC. As protein: CASSLTDRLDGYTF.

The rearrangement uses TRBV13 and TRBJ1-2, with 9 bases that match TRBD1. The CDR3 length is 13 residues. Germline V gene data show CDR1 as PRHDT and CDR2 as FYEKMQ (reference sequence). Trimming took 8 bases from V and 7 from J; bases not matched to a gene: 8. The CDR3 here is CASDDRGGSGYTF. The CDR3 coding sequence is TGTGCCAGCGACGACAGGGGGGGATCTGGCTACACCTTC. Full variable domain (remainder filled in from reference TRBV13 and TRBJ1-2): AAGVIQSPRHLIKEKRETATLKCYPIPRHDTVYWYQQGPGQDPQFLISFYEKMQSDKGSIPDRFSAQQFSDYHSELNMSSLELGDSALYFCASDDRGGSGYTFGSGTRLTVV.

This clone was seen only once. This chain joins TRBV2 and TRBJ2-7, with D perhaps TRBD1 (6 bases). The CDR3 is 14 residues long. Deletions cut 4 bases from V and 2 bases from J, with 12 bases between. The germline gives CDR1 SNHLY, CDR2 FYNNEI. This CDR3 is CASSVVRGAYEQYF. The CDR3 DNA follows: TGTGCCAGCAGTGTGGTCAGGGGCGCCTACGAGCAGTACTTC. The whole variable domain, remainder taken from reference TRBV2 and TRBJ2-7, is EPEVTQTPSHQVTQMGQEVILRCVPISNHLYFYWYRQILGQKVEFLVSFYNNEISEKSEIFDDQFSVERPDGSNFTLKIRSTKLEDSAMYFCASSVVRGAYEQYFGPGTRLTVT.

The chain recombines TRBV27 with TRBJ1-2; D is unresolved. Germline V gives CDR1 MNHEY, CDR2 SMNVEV (reference sequence). V was cut by 1 base and J by 0 bases, with 9 bases left in between. This CDR3 spans 15 amino acids. The chain's CDR3 is CASSLFGSSNYGYTF. The CDR3 DNA reads TGTGCCAGCAGTTTATTTGGCTCTTCTAACTATGGCTACACCTTC.

This clone has a single count. This chain uses TRBV27 with TRBJ1-1; 8 nucleotides match TRBD1. V trimming: 1 base; J trimming: 1 base; junction bases outside the gene matches: 5. The germline V gene has CDR1 MNHEY and CDR2 SMNVEV (reference sequence). The CDR3 contains 16 residues. The CDR3 is CASSLFPTGGNTEAFF. CDR3 nucleotide sequence: TGTGCCAGCAGTTTATTCCCTACAGGGGGGAACACTGAAGCTTTCTTT.

This clone was seen only a few times. This chain links TRBV20-1 with TRBJ2-5, with D perhaps TRBD2 (6 bases). This CDR3 is 11 amino acids long. Germline CDR1 is DFQATT and CDR2 is SNEGSKA (reference sequence). The V and J ends lost 5 bases and 7 bases respectively, with 11 bases between them. The CDR3 spells CSAVNGGTQYF. In DNA, the CDR3 is TGCAGTGCTGTCAACGGGGGGACCCAGTACTTC.